The entry below gives a single T cell receptor beta chain sequence along with its context. Its antigen is still unknown. Libraries were prepared by immunoSEQ multiplex PCR; TCRdb keeps only in-frame clonotypes and omits some of them. Found here are 85,000 to 110,000 clones, under 95% of them singletons; the top ten hold around 1%. This specimen belongs to a study of graft-versus-host responses after intestinal transplantation. Germline CDR1 is KGHSH and CDR2 is LQKENI. The CDR3 has 14 amino acids. V was pared by 2 bases and J by 6 bases, with 13 bases between. The study, taken as a whole, reports: High graft-versus-host to host-versus-graft clonal ratios were seen in allografts of patients with graft-donor T cell macrochimerism.

The chain uses TRBV18 and TRBJ1-1; D gene uncertain. Sequencing used unstimulated CD8+ T cells sorted from spleen or lymph node cells, obtained before intestinal transplant. The source is a human donor who received an intestinal transplant. The CDR3 protein is CASSPRRGLAEAFF. In DNA form, the CDR3 reads TGTGCCAGCTCACCAAGGCGCGGCCTAGCTGAAGCTTTCTTT.